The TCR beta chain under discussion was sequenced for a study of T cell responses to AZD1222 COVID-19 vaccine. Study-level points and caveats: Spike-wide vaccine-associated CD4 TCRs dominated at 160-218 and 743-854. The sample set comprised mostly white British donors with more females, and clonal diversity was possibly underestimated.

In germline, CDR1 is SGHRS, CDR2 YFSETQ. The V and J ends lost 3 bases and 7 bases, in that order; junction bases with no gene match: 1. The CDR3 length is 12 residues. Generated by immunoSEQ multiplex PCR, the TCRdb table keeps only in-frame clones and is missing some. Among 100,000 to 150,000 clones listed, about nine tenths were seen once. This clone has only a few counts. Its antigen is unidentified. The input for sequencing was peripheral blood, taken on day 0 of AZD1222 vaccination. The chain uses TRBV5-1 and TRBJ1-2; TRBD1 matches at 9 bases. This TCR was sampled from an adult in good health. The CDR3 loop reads CASSWDRAGYTF. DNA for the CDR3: TGCGCCAGCAGCTGGGACAGGGCTGGCTACACCTTC.